The clone carrying this T cell receptor (beta chain) has just a few counts. Its antigen is currently unknown. PCR primers comprised 60 Vbeta and 13 Jbeta primers. The repertoire was sequenced with immunoSEQ multiplex PCR; TCRdb's copy has only in-frame clones and lacks some. The sample lists more than 150,000 clones; 60% to 80% were seen once. This sample was taken from a study of cytomegalovirus exposure and HLA in healthy donors. Whole-study findings and limits: The likely origin of a cluster of highly shared sequence variants was a sequencing artifact.

The V end lost 6 bases, the J end lost 4 bases, and 15 bases lay between the germline ends. CDR3 length equals 15 residues. Germline CDR1 MNHNS, CDR2 SASEGT. The rearrangement joins TRBV6-1 to TRBJ2-2, with D perhaps TRBD2 (6 bases). This TCR was recovered from a male donor in good health and CMV-seronegative. Sequenced: PBMCs. The DNA of the CDR3 is TGTGCCAGCAGGGGGGTGGCGGGGACCACCGGGGAGCTGTTTTTT. Residues: CASRGVAGTTGELFF.